These 18 T cell receptor beta chains came from one sample sequenced in a study of T-cell reconstitution after alpha-beta-depleted transplantation in children. The authors prepared the TCRbeta library with unique molecular identifiers. MiXCR was run by TCRdb on the PCR reads, yielding one entry per CDR3 protein. The sample carries just over 950,000 distinct CDR3 sequences, around 30% recorded once. The sample here was PBMCs, mostly from graft donor cells, taken 360 days after TCRalphabeta/CD19-depleted stem cell transplant. These TCRs come from a boy in the first two years of life who had a stem cell transplant for SCID, so the T cells may come from the graft donor.

V usage is TRBV20-1 and J usage is TRBJ1-4, with 7 bases identical to TRBD1. With 0 bases clipped from V and 8 bases from J, the junction kept 15 bases outside the gene matches. Germline-derived CDR1 and CDR2 are DFQATT and SNEGSKA (reference sequence). CDR3 size: 17 residues. CDR3 nucleotide sequence: TGCAGTGCTAGAGACCTTCTATTACCGACGGACAGGGAAAAACTGTTTTTT. Protein product: CSARDLLLPTDREKLFF.

This chain connects TRBV15 to TRBJ2-1; 15 bases fit TRBD2. CDR1 LNHNV and CDR2 YYDKDF come from the germline V gene (reference sequence). V dropped 5 bases and J dropped 8; count of bases not matched to a gene: 13. The CDR3 length is 18 residues. The CDR3 DNA reads as TGTGCCACCAGCGGACGGACTAGCGGGGGGGCGATGTGGGATGAGCAGTTCTTC. It specifies CATSGRTSGGAMWDEQFF.

The chain joins TRBV6-6 to TRBJ1-2; the match to TRBD1 covers 7 bases. Trimming removed 3 bases from V and 6 bases from J; junction bases left unmatched: 4. The V gene's germline CDR1 is MNHNY and CDR2 SVGAGI (reference sequence). The CDR3 length is 13 residues. CDR3 sequence: CASSYDREDGYTF. The DNA for the CDR3 is TGTGCCAGCAGTTATGACAGGGAAGATGGCTACACCTTC.

The chain joins TRBV6-6 to TRBJ2-7, with 7 bases aligning to TRBD1. The V and J ends lost 7 bases and 5 bases, in that order; junction bases with no gene match: 8. The germline V gene encodes CDR1 MNHNY and CDR2 SVGAGI (reference sequence). The CDR3 contains 13 residues. The CDR3 nucleotides are TGTGCCAGCAACCGAGACAGGGTGGACGAGCAGTACTTC. As protein: CASNRDRVDEQYF.

The chain joins TRBV18 to TRBJ2-7; 9 positions agree with TRBD2. The V gene's germline CDR1 is KGHSH and CDR2 LQKENI. V was pared by 2 bases and J by 4 bases, with 9 bases of the junction left unmatched. The CDR3 length is 16 residues. As DNA, the CDR3 is TGTGCCAGCTCACCAGTTGGAAGCGGGGGGTCATACGAGCAGTACTTC. Its translation: CASSPVGSGGSYEQYF.

The chain links TRBV7-8 to TRBJ2-2, with 8 bases matching TRBD1. With V trimmed by 6 bases and J by 5 bases, 8 bases remained unmatched. The germline V gene has CDR1 SGHVS and CDR2 FQNEAQ. The CDR3 is 15 residues long. The CDR3 DNA is TGTGCCAGCAGAAGGGACAGGATTGAGACCGGGGAGCTGTTTTTT. It codes for CASRRDRIETGELFF.

The gene calls are TRBV5-1 and TRBJ2-7; tentatively, D is TRBD2 (5 bases). Deletions cut 4 bases from V and 7 bases from J, with 15 bases between. The CDR3 sequence is 13 residues long. Germline V gene lookup returns CDR1 SGHRS and CDR2 YFSETQ. The CDR3 sequence is CASSGGLEWEQYF. Here the CDR3 DNA reads TGCGCCAGCAGCGGAGGTTTGGAGTGGGAGCAGTACTTC.

The table lists this clonotype with a few counts. This chain connects TRBV7-2 to TRBJ2-1; 9 bases align to TRBD1. The V gene end was trimmed by 5 bases and the J gene end by 9 bases; junction bases not matched to a gene: 8. Germline V gene lookup returns CDR1 SGHTA and CDR2 FQGNSA. The CDR3 runs to 14 residues. CDR3 coding DNA: TGTGCCAGCAGCGGAGACAGGGGGTCCGGTGAGCAGTTCTTC. This encodes CASSGDRGSGEQFF.

This clonotype has just a few counts. The chain combines TRBV11-2 with TRBJ2-5; possible D gene TRBD2, 7 bases. Per the germline V gene, CDR1 is SGHAT and CDR2 is FQNNGV. CDR3 length: 15 amino acids. Trimming took 1 base from V and 4 from J, leaving 13 bases between them. CDR3 sequence reads: CASSLVGGVGETQYF. CDR3 coding DNA: TGTGCCAGCAGCTTAGTAGGGGGGGTTGGAGAGACCCAGTACTTC. The full variable domain, completed using reference TRBV11-2 and TRBJ2-5, is EAGVAQSPRYKIIEKRQSVAFWCNPISGHATLYWYQQILGQGPKLLIQFQNNGVVDDSQLPKDRFSAERLKGVDSTLKIQPAKLEDSAVYLCASSLVGGVGETQYFGPGTRLLVL.

The chain combines TRBV12-3 or TRBV12-4 with TRBJ2-2; 10 bases fit TRBD1. CDR3 length: 17 residues. V gave up 6 bases and J gave up 6 bases; unmatched junction bases: 13. CDR3: CASSLLGGTGEAGELFF. For the CDR3, the DNA is TGTGCCAGCAGCCTCCTTGGTGGGACAGGGGAAGCCGGGGAGCTGTTTTTT.

The rearrangement links TRBV29-1 to TRBJ2-5, with D possibly TRBD1 on 5 matching bases. Deletions cut 7 bases from V and 5 bases from J, with 17 bases between. The germline CDR1 and CDR2 sequences are SQVTM and ANQGSEA. The CDR3 consists of 13 residues. The CDR3 DNA sequence: TGCAGCGCCAGGGAACCCATAATGGAGACCCAGTACTTC. This sequence encodes CSAREPIMETQYF.

The chain has TRBV12-3 or TRBV12-4 and TRBJ2-7; tentatively, D is TRBD1 (7 bases). The V gene lost 6 bases and the J gene lost 0 bases, with 18 bases spanning the gap. CDR3 length: 16 residues. The CDR3 spells CASSLPAGQSSYEQYF. In nucleotides, the CDR3 is TGTGCCAGCAGCCTTCCCGCGGGACAGAGCTCCTACGAGCAGTACTTC.

This rearrangement joins TRBV6-1 to TRBJ2-7, with D perhaps matching TRBD1 (5 bases). Germline V gives CDR1 MNHNS, CDR2 SASEGT. The length of the CDR3 is 15 residues. The V end lost 5 bases, the J end lost 0 bases, and 14 bases lay between the germline ends. CDR3 sequence reads: CASSPKGASSYEQYF. The CDR3 DNA reads TGTGCCAGCAGTCCCAAAGGGGCCAGCTCCTACGAGCAGTACTTC.

This clonotype was seen a handful of times. V and J are TRBV12-3 or TRBV12-4 and TRBJ2-7; D not resolved. V was shortened by 4 bases and J by 7 bases, with 14 bases between the two germline ends. The CDR3 covers 13 residues. For the CDR3, the DNA is TGTGCCAGCAGTTCCGGCCCTGGATGGGAGCAGTACTTC. As protein: CASSSGPGWEQYF.

The chain combines TRBV12-3 or TRBV12-4 with TRBJ2-7; 7 bases map to TRBD1. This CDR3 has 15 amino acids. The trim removed 6 bases at V and 0 bases at J, leaving 8 bases unmatched. CDR3: CASSSDREGSYEQYF. The CDR3 DNA follows: TGTGCCAGCAGCAGTGACAGGGAAGGCTCCTACGAGCAGTACTTC.

This clonotype was detected a few times. V usage is TRBV20-1 and J usage is TRBJ2-5; TRBD2 matches at 10 bases. The CDR3 is made up of 15 amino acids. Germline assignment: CDR1 DFQATT and CDR2 SNEGSKA (reference sequence). Germline trimming cut 2 bases from V and 5 bases from J; bases unmatched to any gene: 8. CDR3 sequence: CSARRISGGSETQYF. CDR3 sequence (DNA): TGCAGTGCTAGAAGGATTAGCGGGGGGTCGGAGACCCAGTACTTC.

There are a few counts of this clonotype. This chain uses TRBV20-1 with TRBJ2-3; 9 bases line up with TRBD2. CDR3 length: 18 amino acids. J lost 1 base, V lost 0 bases, and 11 bases had no gene match. CDR1 is DFQATT and CDR2 is SNEGSKA in the germline V gene (reference sequence). The CDR3 DNA sequence: TGCAGTGCTAGAGATTTATACGGGACTAGCATAGGCACAGATACGCAGTATTTT. Its translation is CSARDLYGTSIGTDTQYF.

The V and J genes are TRBV10-3 and TRBJ2-1; 10 bases match TRBD2. The V gene's germline CDR1 is ENHRY and CDR2 SYGVKD. The V segment lost 5 bases and the J segment 10 bases; nucleotides outside the gene matches: 2. This CDR3 is built from 12 residues. The CDR3 loop is CAISFSGGEQFF. The CDR3 DNA is TGTGCCATCAGTTTTAGCGGGGGGGAGCAGTTCTTC.